These 19 T cell receptor beta chains were sequenced from one sample in a study of T cell responses to AZD1222 COVID-19 vaccine. The data were produced by immunoSEQ multiplex PCR, yet TCRdb's version contains in-frame clones alone and is incomplete. The data hold approximately 260,000 clones, with approximately 93% observed a single time. The input for sequencing was peripheral blood, taken on day 0 of AZD1222 vaccination. These receptors were obtained from an adult in good health.

V gene TRBV9 combines with J gene TRBJ2-3; 12 bases are a match to TRBD2. The CDR3 runs 16 residues. Per germline, CDR1 SGDLS and CDR2 YYNGEE. The V segment lost 4 bases and the J segment 7 bases; nucleotides outside the gene matches: 10. The CDR3 DNA is TGTGCCAGCAGCCCCCAACTAGCGGGGGGTTATTATACGCAGTATTTT. Its protein product is CASSPQLAGGYYTQYF.

The DNA for the CDR3 is TGCGCCAGCACCGTTGTGGCGGGGGCCTTCACAGATACGCAGTATTTT. Encoded protein: CASTVVAGAFTDTQYF. The chain combines TRBV5-1 with TRBJ2-3; possible D gene TRBD2, 7 bases. The CDR3 loop spans 16 amino acids. The V gene's germline CDR1 is SGHRS and CDR2 YFSETQ. Trimming took 6 bases from V and 2 from J, leaving 19 bases between them.

The CDR3 DNA sequence: TGCGCCAGCAGCTTGGACCACAGGGGAGTAGATACGCAGTATTTT. Translation gives CASSLDHRGVDTQYF. V gene TRBV5-1 combines with J gene TRBJ2-3, with 7 nucleotides matching TRBD1. Germline CDR1 reads SGHRS; CDR2 reads YFSETQ. The V segment lost 0 bases and the J segment 5 bases; nucleotides outside the gene matches: 6. The CDR3 has 15 amino acids.

The genes are TRBV15 and TRBJ1-1; TRBD1 might be the D (6 bases). The CDR3 loop spans 11 amino acids. The ends were cut back, 6 bases at V and 5 bases at J, with 7 bases in the middle. Germline V CDR1 and CDR2: LNHNV, YYDKDF (reference sequence). The CDR3 loop reads CATRRGTEAFF. DNA for the CDR3: TGTGCCACCAGGAGGGGGACTGAAGCTTTCTTT.

The CDR3 loop is CASSQGRGQPQHF. DNA of the CDR3: TGTGCCAGCAGCCAGGGGCGGGGTCAGCCCCAGCATTTT. The chain joins TRBV14 to TRBJ1-5, with a weak D call TRBD1 (5 bases). Per the germline V gene, CDR1 is SGHDN and CDR2 is FVKESK. V shed 3 bases and J shed 6 bases, with 9 bases lying between them. The CDR3 totals 13 residues.

The rearrangement links TRBV10-1 to TRBJ2-7, with D perhaps matching TRBD1 or TRBD2 (5 bases each). Trimming stripped 11 bases from V and 2 bases from J, with 16 bases between. The V gene's germline CDR1 is WNHNN and CDR2 SYGVQD (reference sequence). This CDR3 region has 13 residues. Here the CDR3 reads CAAPPGSPYEQYF. In DNA form, the CDR3 reads TGCGCCGCCCCCCCAGGGAGCCCCTACGAGCAGTACTTC.

This chain joins TRBV4-1 and TRBJ1-5, with 7 bases that match TRBD1. Trimming cost V 0 bases and J 3 bases; bases outside gene matches: 2. Germline CDR1 MGHRA, CDR2 YSYEKL. CDR3 size: 15 residues. Written as DNA, the CDR3 is TGCGCCAGCAGCCAAGAGGGACAGTACAATCAGCCCCAGCATTTT. Residues: CASSQEGQYNQPQHF.

The CDR3 DNA reads as TGTGCCAGCAGCCAAAACGAAGGGCTGGAGACCCAGTACTTC. Translated, it gives CASSQNEGLETQYF. This rearrangement joins TRBV14 to TRBJ2-5; D uncertain. The CDR3 sequence is 14 residues long. CDR1 is SGHDN, CDR2 FVKESK, per germline. Trimming took 2 bases from V and 5 from J, leaving 12 bases between them.

V gene TRBV3-1 (or the pseudogene TRBV3-2) combines with J gene TRBJ1-1; D is unresolved. This CDR3 contains 13 residues. Germline CDR1 reads LGHDT; CDR2 reads YNNKEL (reference sequence). V lost 3 bases and J 1 base, leaving 6 bases between the germline ends. CDR3 residues: CASSQSGNTEAFF. The CDR3 DNA sequence: TGTGCCAGCAGCCAGTCAGGGAACACTGAAGCTTTCTTT.

This sequence joins TRBV4-2 and TRBJ2-2; 12 bases line up with TRBD2. The CDR3 loop spans 18 amino acids. Germline CDR1 is LGHNA and CDR2 is YNFKEQ. The V gene end was trimmed by 3 bases and the J gene end by 4 bases; junction bases not matched to a gene: 9. Written as DNA, the CDR3 is TGTGCCAGCAGCCAGGATCTAGCGGGGGGGCGGGTCACCGGGGAGCTGTTTTTT. The encoded protein is CASSQDLAGGRVTGELFF.

This chain uses TRBV9 with TRBJ1-5; D uncertain. CDR1 and CDR2 (germline): SGDLS, YYNGEE. V gave up 4 bases and J gave up 6 bases, with 8 bases separating them. The CDR3 is 12 residues long. The CDR3 bases are TGTGCCAGCAGCACGGGAGGTCAGCCCCAGCATTTT. Amino acid sequence: CASSTGGQPQHF.

The chain couples TRBV12-3 or TRBV12-4 to TRBJ1-5; no definite D call. V lost 1 base and J lost 6, with 4 bases in between. The CDR3 extends over 12 amino acids. CDR3 loop: CASSLDIQPQHF. Here the CDR3 DNA reads TGTGCCAGCAGTTTAGACATTCAGCCCCAGCATTTT.

The J gene is TRBJ1-1, the V gene TRBV20-1; D gene uncertain. Germline V lookup: CDR1 DFQATT, CDR2 SNEGSKA (reference sequence). The CDR3 sequence is 19 residues long. V lost 3 bases and J 1 base, leaving 27 bases between the germline ends. The CDR3 region is CSASPSVDGLSFRNTEAFF. DNA of the CDR3: TGCAGTGCTAGTCCGTCTGTAGACGGGCTTTCATTTCGGAACACTGAAGCTTTCTTT.

For this clone: Other nucleotide sequences in the sample specify the same CDR3. The rearrangement joins TRBV5-1 to TRBJ2-1, with 7 bases that match TRBD2. This CDR3 comprises 12 residues. The V and J ends lost 0 bases and 10 bases, in that order; junction bases with no gene match: 1. The germline V gene encodes CDR1 SGHRS and CDR2 YFSETQ. The CDR3 is CASSLGGGEQFF. In DNA form, the CDR3 reads TGCGCCAGCAGCTTGGGGGGAGGGGAGCAGTTCTTC.

This clone was observed a single time. The rearrangement joins TRBV2 to TRBJ2-7; TRBD1 agrees at 9 bases. With 6 bases clipped from V and 6 bases from J, the junction kept 12 bases outside the gene matches. Germline CDR1 and CDR2: SNHLY and FYNNEI. The CDR3 has 15 amino acids. The CDR3 loop reads CASRANRGRLGEQYF. The CDR3 DNA reads TGTGCCAGCAGGGCTAACAGGGGGCGTTTGGGCGAGCAGTACTTC.

V usage is TRBV29-1 and J usage is TRBJ2-1, with 7 bases fitting TRBD2. V trimming: 8 bases; J trimming: 7 bases; junction bases outside the gene matches: 2. CDR1 is SQVTM, CDR2 ANQGSEA, per germline. CDR3 length: 10 residues. CDR3 coding DNA: TGCAGCTCCGGGAGGAATGAGCAGTTCTTC. Its translation is CSSGRNEQFF.

The chain recombines TRBV2 with TRBJ1-3; weak D call: TRBD1 (5 bases). Germline V gene lookup returns CDR1 SNHLY and CDR2 FYNNEI. The CDR3 totals 15 residues. Trimming shortened V by 8 bases and J by 4 bases, and 18 bases separated the two germline ends. The CDR3, as DNA: TGTGCCAGCGCCGGGACTCCCTTCAGGGGAAACACCATATATTTT. The encoded protein is CASAGTPFRGNTIYF.

In the case of this clone: An end of the junction differs from the germline gene, which may be a read error. In nucleotides, the CDR3 is TGTGCCGGCAGCTTGGACAGTATAGGCGAGCAGTACTTC. It translates to CAGSLDSIGEQYF. The chain is built from TRBV5-4 and TRBJ2-7; maybe TRBD1 (6 bases). The CDR3 runs 13 residues. CDR1 is SGHNT, CDR2 YYREEE, per germline (reference sequence).

This rearrangement joins TRBV28 to TRBJ2-7; no definite D call. CDR1 is MDHEN, CDR2 SYDVKM, per germline. The V and J ends lost 4 bases and 0 bases respectively, with 13 bases between them. The CDR3 length is 15 residues. CDR3 bases: TGTGCCAGCAGTTACGAGACCCGGAGCTCCTACGAGCAGTACTTC. Protein sequence: CASSYETRSSYEQYF.